Below, 20 T cell receptor beta chains from the same sample are listed, as sequenced in a study of CD8 T cells in acute hepatitis C reinfection. Using immunoSEQ multiplex PCR, the repertoire was profiled, and TCRdb retains in-frame clones only, with some absent. This sample has 30,000 to 45,000 clones, with roughly 88% found just once. Indicated time point: naive CD8 control sorted from an acute-time-point sample. Sequencing was performed on naive CD8+ T cells from PBMCs. The source of these receptors is a woman younger than 35 who spontaneously cleared hepatitis C infection.

The V call is TRBV21-1, the J call TRBJ2-3; no DNA check was done on the table's D call, TRBD2. TRBV21-1 is given as a pseudogene. The CDR3 length is 16 residues. This chain's CDR3 is CASEGRLAVNTDTQYF. CDR3 DNA sequence: TGTGCCAGCGAGGGTCGGCTAGCGGTAAACACAGATACGCAGTATTTT.

This chain connects TRBV5-1 to TRBJ2-3; 9 bases line up with TRBD2. Germline V gene lookup returns CDR1 SGHRS and CDR2 YFSETQ. CDR3 length: 17 amino acids. V dropped 0 bases and J dropped 2; count of bases not matched to a gene: 7. The DNA of the CDR3 is TGCGCCAGCAGCTTGGGGGGAGCGGGAGGCCACACAGATACGCAGTATTTT. It codes for CASSLGGAGGHTDTQYF.

The genes are TRBV10-1 and TRBJ2-1; TRBD2 might be the D (5 bases). V was pared by 3 bases and J by 4 bases, with 10 bases between. The CDR3 length is 14 residues. Germline V gives CDR1 WNHNN, CDR2 SYGVQD (reference sequence). CDR3 in DNA: TGCGCCAGCAGTGAAGATACGGGGTACAATGAGCAGTTCTTC. Translation gives CASSEDTGYNEQFF.

CDR3 region: CASSHQKSYEQYF. CDR3 DNA sequence: TGCGCCAGCAGCCACCAGAAGAGCTACGAGCAGTACTTC. The rearrangement joins TRBV4-1 to TRBJ2-7; D remains ambiguous. Germline-derived CDR1 and CDR2 are MGHRA and YSYEKL. V shed 3 bases and J shed 3 bases, with 9 bases lying between them. The CDR3 has 13 residues.

The count of this clone is one. CDR3 DNA: TGTGCCAGCAGCCAAGAGTATACCTACGAGCAGTACTTC. Amino acid sequence: CASSQEYTYEQYF. The chain employs TRBV14 and TRBJ2-7, with D unclear. The CDR3 length is 13 residues. Germline assignment: CDR1 SGHDN and CDR2 FVKESK. The V end lost 0 bases, the J end lost 2 bases, and 5 bases lay between the germline ends.

The chain combines TRBV5-5 with TRBJ2-7, with no clear D. V was pared by 4 bases and J by 0 bases, with 5 bases between. The length of the CDR3 is 12 residues. The germline V gene has CDR1 SGHKS and CDR2 YYEKEE (reference sequence). The DNA for the CDR3 is TGTGCCAGCAGCCCCAGCTCCTACGAGCAGTACTTC. This codes for CASSPSSYEQYF.

V gene TRBV2 combines with J gene TRBJ1-2; 7 nucleotides line up with TRBD1. V lost 4 bases and J lost 3; bases outside the gene matches: 11. The CDR3 runs to 16 residues. Germline-derived CDR1 and CDR2 are SNHLY and FYNNEI. The CDR3 nucleotides read TGTGCCAGCAGTGGCGAGGGAGGGACAGTAGACTATGGCTACACCTTC. Residues: CASSGEGGTVDYGYTF.

The J gene is TRBJ2-3, the V gene TRBV19; tentative D call: TRBD2 (6 bases). This CDR3 is 16 amino acids long. In germline, CDR1 is LNHDA, CDR2 SQIVND (reference sequence). Trimming cost V 6 bases and J 6 bases, with 22 bases left between them. As DNA, the CDR3 is TGTGCCAGTAGCCCCCGGGTGGGACTCACAACCGATACGCAGTATTTT. It is translated as CASSPRVGLTTDTQYF.

The rearrangement uses TRBV19 and TRBJ2-7; D might be TRBD1 or TRBD2, each matching 5 bases. Germline V CDR1 and CDR2: LNHDA, SQIVND (reference sequence). With 6 bases removed from V and 2 bases from J, the gap between germline ends came to 14 bases. CDR3 length: 14 amino acids. CDR3 amino acids: CASSPVGTPYEQYF. The CDR3 DNA sequence: TGTGCCAGTAGCCCAGTAGGGACCCCCTACGAGCAGTACTTC.

This chain joins TRBV15 and TRBJ1-1; possibly TRBD1 for D (5 bases). The CDR3 covers 12 residues. V was clipped by 9 bases and J by 1 base, with 9 bases between them. Germline-derived CDR1 and CDR2 are LNHNV and YYDKDF (reference sequence). As DNA, the CDR3 is TGTGCCACGGGACGGCGGAACACTGAAGCTTTCTTT. Protein product: CATGRRNTEAFF.

The rearrangement joins TRBV5-1 to TRBJ2-1; D gene unclear. The V gene's germline CDR1 is SGHRS and CDR2 YFSETQ. Trimming took 0 bases from V and 4 from J, leaving 8 bases between them. The CDR3 is made up of 14 amino acids. CDR3 sequence reads: CASSLAALYNEQFF. The CDR3 DNA reads as TGCGCCAGCAGCTTGGCCGCCCTTTACAATGAGCAGTTCTTC.

The V call is TRBV19, the J call TRBJ2-1; TRBD2 matches 7 bases. The CDR3 is 13 residues long. V was pared by 5 bases and J by 10 bases, with 8 bases of the junction left unmatched. Germline V gives CDR1 LNHDA, CDR2 SQIVND (reference sequence). In DNA, the CDR3 is TGTGCCAGTAGTTGGGGCGGGAGCTTCGAGCAGTTCTTC. This codes for CASSWGGSFEQFF.

A single count supports this clone. CDR3 amino acids: CASSLKLAGTDTQYF. In DNA form, the CDR3 reads TGTGCCAGCAGCCTAAAACTAGCGGGCACAGATACGCAGTATTTT. This chain uses TRBV7-3 with TRBJ2-3, with 8 nucleotides matching TRBD2. This CDR3 contains 15 residues. Germline V gene sequence: CDR1 SGHTA, CDR2 FQGTGA. Losses at the gene ends were 5 bases for V and 1 base for J; bases not matched to a gene: 5.

The chain has TRBV9 and TRBJ2-3, with TRBD2 matching over 9 bases. V lost 0 bases, J lost 0 bases, and 14 bases stayed unmatched. The CDR3 has 20 residues. Germline loops: CDR1 SGDLS, CDR2 YYNGEE. For the CDR3, the DNA is TGTGCCAGCAGCGTAGTAGGCCTAGCGGGAACAAATACTAGCACAGATACGCAGTATTTT. Its translation is CASSVVGLAGTNTSTDTQYF.

J is TRBJ2-1 and V is TRBV14, with 11 bases lining up with TRBD2. The CDR3 spans 15 residues. The germline V gene encodes CDR1 SGHDN and CDR2 FVKESK. Unmatched junction bases numbered 2, after V lost 1 base and J lost 6 bases. CDR3 protein: CASSQVAGGANEQFF. The CDR3 DNA reads TGTGCCAGCAGCCAAGTAGCGGGAGGGGCCAATGAGCAGTTCTTC.

The gene calls are TRBV2 and TRBJ2-7, with TRBD1 matching 9 bases. The CDR3 runs 14 residues. From germline, CDR1 is SNHLY and CDR2 FYNNEI. The V gene end was trimmed by 6 bases and the J gene end by 3 bases; junction bases not matched to a gene: 6. CDR3 bases: TGTGCCAGCAGACCAGGACAGGGGTTCTACGAGCAGTACTTC. Protein sequence: CASRPGQGFYEQYF.

The CDR3 region is CASSTEGSANEKLFF. The CDR3 DNA follows: TGTGCCAGCAGCACCGAGGGGTCTGCTAATGAAAAACTGTTTTTT. This chain joins TRBV7-9 and TRBJ1-4; a possible D gene is TRBD1 (5 bases). There are 15 residues in the CDR3. The germline CDR1 and CDR2 sequences are SEHNR and FQNEAQ (reference sequence). V was trimmed by 5 bases and J by 3 bases, leaving 13 bases between them.

The chain uses TRBV2 and TRBJ2-5; tentative D call: TRBD1 (5 bases). The CDR3 spans 14 residues. Germline V lookup: CDR1 SNHLY, CDR2 FYNNEI. The germline V and J ends were trimmed by 7 bases and 2 bases, with 14 bases remaining between them. The DNA of the CDR3 is TGTGCCAGCACGGAGACAGTACCTCAAGAGACCCAGTACTTC. Protein sequence: CASTETVPQETQYF.

The chain employs TRBV29-1 and TRBJ2-1, with 8 positions matching TRBD2. The CDR3 has 13 amino acids. The trim removed 4 bases at V and 6 bases at J, leaving 5 bases unmatched. CDR1 and CDR2 from the germline V gene are SQVTM and ANQGSEA. The CDR3 DNA follows: TGCAGCGTTGCAGGACGGGGGGGCAATGAGCAGTTCTTC. Translated, it gives CSVAGRGGNEQFF.

The chain is built from TRBV5-1 and TRBJ2-2, with 14 bases matching TRBD2. CDR1 and CDR2 (germline): SGHRS, YFSETQ. V lost 2 bases, J lost 4 bases, and 13 bases stayed unmatched. The CDR3 is 20 amino acids. CDR3 region: CASSLNLGLAGGVFTGELFF. The CDR3 DNA follows: TGCGCCAGCAGCTTAAACCTCGGACTAGCGGGAGGAGTGTTCACCGGGGAGCTGTTTTTT.